The rows below give T cell receptor beta chains drawn from one sample of a study of shared clonotypes between healthy human individuals. Produced via immunoSEQ multiplex PCR; TCRdb's table is partial and in-frame only. In the table there are 2 million to 2.5 million clones, just over 90% of which are singletons. Sequences were obtained from naive CD8+ T cells from PBMCs. These receptor sequences come from a man between 18 and 35 years old in good health. Some clones in this sample may be carry-over from other donors' samples. The CDR3 runs from the conserved cysteine through the conserved F or W. D genes are given only for firm matches. Only part of the rows carry a size: once, few, many, or a class if the clone is expanded.

j_call v_call clone_size d_call cdr3_aa cdr3_nt
TRBJ2-7 TRBV9 . . CASSVEPAGYEQYF TGTGCCAGCAGCGTAGAGCCGGCCGGCTACGAGCAGTACTTC
TRBJ2-7 TRBV7-6 . . CASSSGLPTPYEQYF TGTGCCAGCAGCTCGGGATTACCCACTCCCTACGAGCAGTACTTC
TRBJ2-3 TRBV2 . TRBD1 CASSVGGRGLYTDTQYF TGTGCCAGCAGTGTTGGAGGCAGGGGGCTTTACACAGATACGCAGTATTTT
TRBJ1-4 TRBV6-5 . . CASSYLANEKLFF TGTGCCAGCAGTTACTTAGCAAATGAAAAACTGTTTTTT
TRBJ1-2 TRBV6-5 . . CASSATGDGGYTF TGTGCCAGCAGCGCCACGGGGGACGGAGGCTACACCTTC
TRBJ1-1 TRBV27 . TRBD1 CASRHDPEPGQREAFF TGTGCCAGCAGGCACGACCCAGAACCGGGACAGAGAGAAGCTTTCTTT
TRBJ2-1 TRBV19 . . CASSTNYNEQFF TGTGCCAGTAGTACCAATTACAATGAGCAGTTCTTC
TRBJ2-1 TRBV5-6 . . CASSLGGGSEQFF TGTGCCAGCAGCTTGGGGGGAGGCAGTGAGCAGTTCTTC
TRBJ2-3 TRBV7-8 . . CASSYSRDTQYF TGTGCCAGCAGCTACTCCCGGGATACGCAGTATTTT
TRBJ1-1 TRBV19 . . CASRRAGNTEAFF TGTGCCAGTAGAAGGGCGGGAAACACTGAAGCTTTCTTT
TRBJ1-5 TRBV21-1 few . CASTPEEGKGNQPQHF TGTGCCAGCACCCCCGAGGAGGGGAAGGGCAATCAGCCCCAGCATTTT
TRBJ1-4 TRBV9 . TRBD1 CASSPGTGPYNEKLFF TGTGCCAGCAGCCCCGGGACAGGGCCGTATAATGAAAAACTGTTTTTT
TRBJ2-7 TRBV4-1 . . CASSRLPSGPLQDEQYF TGCGCCAGCAGCCGATTACCTTCAGGGCCCCTCCAAGACGAGCAGTACTTC
TRBJ2-7 TRBV2 . TRBD2 CASRTSGGAYEQYF TGTGCCAGCCGGACTAGCGGTGGGGCCTACGAGCAGTACTTC
TRBJ2-7 TRBV27 . . CASSRRTEPYEQYF TGTGCCAGCAGTCGCCGGACAGAACCCTACGAGCAGTACTTC
TRBJ2-3 TRBV9 once TRBD1 CASSVVGTGVDTQYF TGTGCCAGCAGCGTAGTTGGGACAGGGGTAGATACGCAGTATTTT
TRBJ2-5 TRBV5-1 . . CASSLGGALVTQYF TGCGCCAGCAGCTTAGGAGGGGCGCTTGTGACCCAGTACTTC
TRBJ2-1 TRBV19 . . CASSIDGPASYNEQFF TGTGCCAGTAGTATAGATGGACCGGCCTCCTACAATGAGCAGTTCTTC
TRBJ1-2 TRBV7-9 . . CASSFGDGGYTF TGTGCCAGCAGCTTCGGGGACGGTGGCTACACCTTC
TRBJ1-5 TRBV28 once . CASSPRGPYSNQPQHF TGTGCCAGCAGTCCGAGGGGTCCTTATAGCAATCAGCCCCAGCATTTT
TRBJ1-2 TRBV27 . . CASSPGVGYGYTF TGTGCCAGCAGTCCAGGGGTTGGCTATGGCTACACCTTC
TRBJ2-1 TRBV6-5 . TRBD2 CASSLLAGAYNEQFF TGTGCCAGCAGTTTACTAGCGGGAGCATACAATGAGCAGTTCTTC
TRBJ2-7 TRBV27 . . CASSFGGGSGEQYF TGTGCCAGCAGTTTCGGCGGGGGCTCGGGTGAGCAGTACTTC
TRBJ1-1 TRBV2 . . CASSQTGLNTEAFF TGTGCCAGCAGTCAGACAGGATTGAACACTGAAGCTTTCTTT
TRBJ2-3 TRBV5-4 . TRBD1 CASSGQGKTDTQYF TGTGCCAGCAGTGGACAGGGTAAGACAGATACGCAGTATTTT
TRBJ2-7 TRBV9 . . CASSLKVTPSRAEQYF TGTGCCAGCAGCCTTAAAGTGACACCGAGTCGGGCCGAGCAGTACTTC